This T cell receptor beta chain was identified during a study of OX40 agonist ivuxolimab in advanced cancers. Trimming took 7 bases from V and 6 from J, leaving 18 bases between them. CDR3 size: 15 residues. The germline V gene has CDR1 SEHNR and CDR2 FQNEAQ (reference sequence). Study observations and caveats: The average count of expanded clones was higher among CD8+ T cells than among CD4+. Antigen specificity was not determined for the expanded peripheral T cells.

With regard to this clone: What it binds is not known.

The data were produced by immunoSEQ multiplex PCR, yet TCRdb's version contains in-frame clones alone and is incomplete. The sample yields fewer than 50,000 clones, more than 60% seen once. This receptor was identified in an adult with an advanced solid tumor such as melanoma, head and neck, liver or kidney cancer. The material sequenced was CD4+ or CD8+ T cells sorted from blood, taken in a trial of the OX40 agonist ivuxolimab. The chain has TRBV7-9 and TRBJ2-2; the D gene is possibly TRBD2 (7 bases). The DNA of the CDR3 is TGTGCCAGCATCACGGGGGCGGGAGAGGCCGGGGAGCTGTTTTTT. Translation: CASITGAGEAGELFF.